This T cell receptor beta chain derives from a study of T cells in localized non-small cell lung cancer. General study points: Tumor trailed uninvolved adjacent lung in T cell clonality, which peaked there. With higher T cell density in blood came longer overall survival. The study detected a median approximately 50 of the top 100 tumor clones in adjacent lung.

With V trimmed by 2 bases and J by 7 bases, 11 bases remained unmatched. Germline CDR1 and CDR2: GTSNPN and SVGIG (reference sequence). The CDR3 is 15 amino acids. The data were produced by immunoSEQ multiplex PCR, yet TCRdb's version contains in-frame clones alone and is incomplete. The sample yields fewer than 3,000 clones, roughly 21% seen once. Notes on this clone: Its antigen is not known.

The V and J genes are TRBV30 and TRBJ1-2; TRBD1 aligns across 9 bases. Material: lung tumor tissue, obtained before any cancer treatment. The source of this sequence is a woman aged 40-69 years with stage I lung adenocarcinoma. The CDR3 DNA follows: TGTGCCTGGAGTCCCCCCGGGACAGGGATGCGTGGCTACACCTTC. Translated: CAWSPPGTGMRGYTF.